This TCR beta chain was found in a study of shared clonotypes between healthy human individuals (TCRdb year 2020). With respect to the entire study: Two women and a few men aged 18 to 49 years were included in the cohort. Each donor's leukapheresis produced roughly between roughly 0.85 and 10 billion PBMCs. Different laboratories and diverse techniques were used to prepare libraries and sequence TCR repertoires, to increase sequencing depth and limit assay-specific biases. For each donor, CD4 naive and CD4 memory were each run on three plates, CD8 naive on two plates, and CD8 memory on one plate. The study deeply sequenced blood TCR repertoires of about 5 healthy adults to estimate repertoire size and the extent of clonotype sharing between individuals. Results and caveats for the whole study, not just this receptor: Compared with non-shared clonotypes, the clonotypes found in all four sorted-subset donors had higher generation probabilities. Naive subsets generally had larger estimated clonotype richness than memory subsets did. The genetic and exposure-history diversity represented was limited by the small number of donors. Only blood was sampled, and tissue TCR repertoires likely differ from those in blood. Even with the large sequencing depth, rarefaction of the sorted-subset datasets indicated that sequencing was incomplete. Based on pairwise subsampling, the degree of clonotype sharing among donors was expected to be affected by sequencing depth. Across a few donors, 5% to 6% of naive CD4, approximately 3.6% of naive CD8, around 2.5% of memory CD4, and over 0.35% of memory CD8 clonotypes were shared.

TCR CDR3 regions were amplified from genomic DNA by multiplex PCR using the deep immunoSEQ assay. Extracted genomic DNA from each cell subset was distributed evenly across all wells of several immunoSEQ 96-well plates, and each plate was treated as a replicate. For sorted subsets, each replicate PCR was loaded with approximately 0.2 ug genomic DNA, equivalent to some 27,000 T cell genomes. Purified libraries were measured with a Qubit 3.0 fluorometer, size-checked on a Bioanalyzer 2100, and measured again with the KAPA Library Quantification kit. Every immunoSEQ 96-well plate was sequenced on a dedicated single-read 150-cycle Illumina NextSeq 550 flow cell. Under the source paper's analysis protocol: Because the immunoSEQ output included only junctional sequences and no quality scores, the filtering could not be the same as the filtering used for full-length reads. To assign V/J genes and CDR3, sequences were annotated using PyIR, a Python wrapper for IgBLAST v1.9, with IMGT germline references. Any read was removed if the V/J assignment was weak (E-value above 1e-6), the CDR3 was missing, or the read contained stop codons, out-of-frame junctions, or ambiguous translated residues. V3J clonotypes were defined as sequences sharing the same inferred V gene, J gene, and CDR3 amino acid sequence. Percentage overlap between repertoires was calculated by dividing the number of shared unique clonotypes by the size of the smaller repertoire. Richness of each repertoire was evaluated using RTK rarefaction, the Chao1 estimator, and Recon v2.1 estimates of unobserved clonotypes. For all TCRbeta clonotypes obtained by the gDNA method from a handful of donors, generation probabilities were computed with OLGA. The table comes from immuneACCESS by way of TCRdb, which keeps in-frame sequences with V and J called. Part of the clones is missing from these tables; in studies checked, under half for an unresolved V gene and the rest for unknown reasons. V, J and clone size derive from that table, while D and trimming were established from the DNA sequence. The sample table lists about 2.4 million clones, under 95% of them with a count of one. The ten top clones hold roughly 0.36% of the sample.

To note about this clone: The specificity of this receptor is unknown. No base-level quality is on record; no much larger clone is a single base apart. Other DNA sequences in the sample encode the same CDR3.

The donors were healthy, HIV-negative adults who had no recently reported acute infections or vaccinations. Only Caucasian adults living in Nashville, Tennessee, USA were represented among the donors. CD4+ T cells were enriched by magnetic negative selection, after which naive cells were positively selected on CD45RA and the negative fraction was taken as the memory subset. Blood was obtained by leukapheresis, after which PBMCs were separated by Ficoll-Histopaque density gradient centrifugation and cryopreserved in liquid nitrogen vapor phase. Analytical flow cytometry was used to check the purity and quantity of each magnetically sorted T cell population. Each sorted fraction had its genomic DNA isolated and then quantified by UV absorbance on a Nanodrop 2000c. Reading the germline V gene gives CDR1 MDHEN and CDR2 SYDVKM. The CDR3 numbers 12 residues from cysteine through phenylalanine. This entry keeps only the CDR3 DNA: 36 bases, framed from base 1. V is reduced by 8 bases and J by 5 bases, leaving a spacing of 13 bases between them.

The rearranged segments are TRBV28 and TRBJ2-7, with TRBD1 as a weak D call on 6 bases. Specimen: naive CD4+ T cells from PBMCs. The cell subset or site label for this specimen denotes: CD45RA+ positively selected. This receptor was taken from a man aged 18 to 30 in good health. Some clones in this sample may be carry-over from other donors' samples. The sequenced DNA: TGTGCCAGCTCCTTACAGGGCCACGAGCAGTACTTC. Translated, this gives CASSLQGHEQYF.